The entry below gives a single T cell receptor beta chain sequence along with its context. Its antigen remains unidentified. The CDR3 sequence is 17 residues long. Per the germline V gene, CDR1 is SGHNT and CDR2 is YENEEA. Trimming pared 6 bases from V and 3 bases from J, leaving 20 bases between. The record originates from a study of identical twins. General study points: Fewer insertions were carried by abundant cord blood beta clonotypes, but none was seen in memory repertoires. Cross-sectional statistical analysis, not tracking of the same donors, underpinned the conclusions.

Each CDR3 protein is one row after TCRdb ran MiXCR on the 5' RACE reads. The sample has around 650,000 distinct CDR3 sequences, just over 7% seen once. The same sample was also used in a study of yellow fever vaccine responses in identical twins.

The chain has TRBV11-3 and TRBJ2-2; either TRBD1 or TRBD2 may fit D (5 bases each). The sequencing input was PBMCs. The clonotype was recovered from a young woman in good health. CDR3 amino acids: CASSRDVISLYTGELFF. DNA for the CDR3: TGTGCCAGCAGTAGGGACGTAATCTCCCTTTACACCGGGGAGCTGTTTTTT. The entire variable domain, with the rest obtained from reference TRBV11-3 and TRBJ2-2, is as follows: EAGVVQSPRYKIIEKKQPVAFWCNPISGHNTLYWYLQNLGQGPELLIRYENEEAVDDSQLPKDRFSAERLKGVDSTLKIQPAELGDSAVYLCASSRDVISLYTGELFFGEGSRLTVL.